Detailed here is one T cell receptor beta chain. TCRdb itself ran the 5' RACE reads through MiXCR, one entry per CDR3 protein. This table has fewer than 900,000 distinct CDR3 sequences, around a sixth appearing once. This sample stems from a study of identical twins. The CDR3 is 15 amino acids. Looked up from germline, CDR1 is MNHNS and CDR2 is SASEGT. Trimming pared 8 bases from V and 8 bases from J, leaving 23 bases between. In addition, the sample was reused for a study of T cells expressing NK-cell markers. That paper adds: HCMV seropositivity marked most of the eight sequenced donors; one was seronegative. Leadership of the CD3+CD56-NKG2C+ fraction also belonged to these clonotypes in four donors.

This receptor was taken from a woman aged 18-35 years in good health. The sample taken for sequencing was PBMCs. V is TRBV6-1 and J is TRBJ2-3; D gene unclear. Written as DNA, the CDR3 is TGTGCCAGCCCATATTCATACCGGACCATCCGTACGCAGTATTTT. Its protein product is CASPYSYRTIRTQYF.